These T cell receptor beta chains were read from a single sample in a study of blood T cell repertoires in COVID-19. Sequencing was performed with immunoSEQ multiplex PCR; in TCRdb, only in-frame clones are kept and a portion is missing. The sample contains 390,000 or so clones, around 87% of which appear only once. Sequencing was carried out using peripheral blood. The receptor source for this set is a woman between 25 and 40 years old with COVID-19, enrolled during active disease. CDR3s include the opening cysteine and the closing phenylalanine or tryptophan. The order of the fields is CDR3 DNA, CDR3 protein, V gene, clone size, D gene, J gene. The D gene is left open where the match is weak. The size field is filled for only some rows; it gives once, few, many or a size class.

cdr3_nt: TGTGCCAGCAGCCCATGGGACAGGCAAGAGACCCAGTACTTC; cdr3_aa: CASSPWDRQETQYF; v_call: TRBV28; clone_size: NA; d_call: TRBD1; j_call: TRBJ2-5
cdr3_nt: TGTGCTAGCAGCCCTAGCGCTAGCTCCTACAATGAGCAGTTCTTC; cdr3_aa: CASSPSASSYNEQFF; v_call: TRBV7-7; clone_size: NA; d_call: NA; j_call: TRBJ2-1
cdr3_nt: TGTGCCTGGACTCAAACTAGCATTGGGACCCAGTACTTC; cdr3_aa: CAWTQTSIGTQYF; v_call: TRBV30; clone_size: NA; d_call: NA; j_call: TRBJ2-5
cdr3_nt: TGTGCCAGCAGCTTAGGACTGTCCTACAATGAGCAGTTCTTC; cdr3_aa: CASSLGLSYNEQFF; v_call: TRBV7-9; clone_size: NA; d_call: NA; j_call: TRBJ2-1
cdr3_nt: TGTGCCAGCTCCTTAGGAAACACCATATATTTT; cdr3_aa: CASSLGNTIYF; v_call: TRBV3-1/TRBV3-2; clone_size: NA; d_call: NA; j_call: TRBJ1-3
cdr3_nt: TGTGCCAGCAGCAGGCGAGACAGGGACGGCGAGCAGTACTTC; cdr3_aa: CASSRRDRDGEQYF; v_call: TRBV7-8; clone_size: NA; d_call: TRBD1; j_call: TRBJ2-7
cdr3_nt: TGTGCCATCAGTGAGATCGGCACTGAAGCTTTCTTT; cdr3_aa: CAISEIGTEAFF; v_call: TRBV10-3; clone_size: once; d_call: NA; j_call: TRBJ1-1
cdr3_nt: TGTGCCACCAGTGATCCCGGGTTCCCCCAGCATTTT; cdr3_aa: CATSDPGFPQHF; v_call: TRBV24-1; clone_size: NA; d_call: NA; j_call: TRBJ1-5
cdr3_nt: TGTGCCAGTGGGGACAGGTTTCGGGAGCAGTACTTC; cdr3_aa: CASGDRFREQYF; v_call: TRBV19; clone_size: NA; d_call: TRBD1; j_call: TRBJ2-7
cdr3_nt: TGTGCCAGCAGCTTAGAGGCAGGGGCCGGGTGGGGTTTCTTT; cdr3_aa: CASSLEAGAGWGFF; v_call: TRBV7-9; clone_size: NA; d_call: NA; j_call: TRBJ1-1
cdr3_nt: TGTGCCAGCACCCCGGACAGGGGTAGTTCACCCCTCCACTTT; cdr3_aa: CASTPDRGSSPLHF; v_call: TRBV2; clone_size: NA; d_call: TRBD1; j_call: TRBJ1-6
cdr3_nt: TGTGCCTGGAGCTGGATCATCGGGACTAGAGGAGCCAATGAGCAGTTCTTC; cdr3_aa: CAWSWIIGTRGANEQFF; v_call: TRBV30; clone_size: NA; d_call: TRBD2; j_call: TRBJ2-1
cdr3_nt: TGCAGTGCTAGTAAGACAGGGGGCAATTCACCCCTCCACTTT; cdr3_aa: CSASKTGGNSPLHF; v_call: TRBV20-1; clone_size: NA; d_call: TRBD1; j_call: TRBJ1-6
cdr3_nt: TGCAGCGGACAGGGGGGGTCAGGTACAGATACGCAGTATTTT; cdr3_aa: CSGQGGSGTDTQYF; v_call: TRBV29-1; clone_size: NA; d_call: TRBD1; j_call: TRBJ2-3
cdr3_nt: TGCGCCAGCAGCCAAGAGGATCCCCGTTCTCGGGGTGGCTACACCTTC; cdr3_aa: CASSQEDPRSRGGYTF; v_call: TRBV4-1; clone_size: once; d_call: NA; j_call: TRBJ1-2
cdr3_nt: TGCGCCAGCAGCTTAGACAGGGTTACTGGGGCCAACGTCCTGACTTTC; cdr3_aa: CASSLDRVTGANVLTF; v_call: TRBV4-3; clone_size: once; d_call: TRBD1; j_call: TRBJ2-6
cdr3_nt: TGTGCCAGCAGCCTTATGGCGGGCAGTGGGGAGCTGTTTTTT; cdr3_aa: CASSLMAGSGELFF; v_call: TRBV3-1/TRBV3-2; clone_size: few; d_call: NA; j_call: TRBJ2-2
cdr3_nt: TGTGCCAGCAGCGCCACAGGGGGGACTGAAGCTTTCTTT; cdr3_aa: CASSATGGTEAFF; v_call: TRBV7-8; clone_size: NA; d_call: TRBD1; j_call: TRBJ1-1
cdr3_nt: TGTGCCAGCAGCTCGGCCGGGACATTTACTAATGAGCAGTTCTTC; cdr3_aa: CASSSAGTFTNEQFF; v_call: TRBV11-2; clone_size: NA; d_call: NA; j_call: TRBJ2-1
cdr3_nt: TGTGCCACCAGTGATCCCGGGACTAGCGTGAGTGTTGAGCAGTTCTTC; cdr3_aa: CATSDPGTSVSVEQFF; v_call: TRBV24-1; clone_size: NA; d_call: TRBD2; j_call: TRBJ2-1
cdr3_nt: TGTGCCGGGTCCAGGGCAGGGGCTCGGACTGAAGCTTTCTTT; cdr3_aa: CAGSRAGARTEAFF; v_call: TRBV28; clone_size: NA; d_call: NA; j_call: TRBJ1-1
cdr3_nt: TGTGCCTGGAGGGGACAGGGGAACGAGCAGTACTTC; cdr3_aa: CAWRGQGNEQYF; v_call: TRBV30; clone_size: NA; d_call: TRBD1; j_call: TRBJ2-7
cdr3_nt: TGCAGCGCAGAGGGGACTAGCGGGAATTTAGATACGCAGTATTTT; cdr3_aa: CSAEGTSGNLDTQYF; v_call: TRBV29-1; clone_size: NA; d_call: TRBD2; j_call: TRBJ2-3
cdr3_nt: TGTGCCAGCAGTTACTCAGGTGGCAGGCCGGGGGCTGAAGCTTTCTTT; cdr3_aa: CASSYSGGRPGAEAFF; v_call: TRBV6-5; clone_size: NA; d_call: NA; j_call: TRBJ1-1
cdr3_nt: TGTGCCAGCGGGGGTCGGACGTCAGGGGTCCCAGCTTTCTTT; cdr3_aa: CASGGRTSGVPAFF; v_call: TRBV2; clone_size: NA; d_call: NA; j_call: TRBJ1-1
cdr3_nt: TGTGCCAGCAGCGGAGGAGGGTCCAAATCCTACGAGCAGTACTTC; cdr3_aa: CASSGGGSKSYEQYF; v_call: TRBV9; clone_size: once; d_call: NA; j_call: TRBJ2-7
cdr3_nt: TGTGCCAGCAGCTTAGAATGGGGGGGCCCCTACGAGCAGTACTTC; cdr3_aa: CASSLEWGGPYEQYF; v_call: TRBV7-2; clone_size: NA; d_call: NA; j_call: TRBJ2-7
cdr3_nt: TGTGCCTGGAGTGTACTGGGCTCCCGAGGGTACGAGCAGTACTTC; cdr3_aa: CAWSVLGSRGYEQYF; v_call: TRBV30; clone_size: NA; d_call: NA; j_call: TRBJ2-7
cdr3_nt: TGTGCCAGCCTACGGTTGAGACATCTTAATGAAAAACTGTTTTTT; cdr3_aa: CASLRLRHLNEKLFF; v_call: TRBV28; clone_size: NA; d_call: NA; j_call: TRBJ1-4